Shown below are 14 T cell receptor beta chains from a single sample sequenced in a study of Graves' ophthalmopathy and Graves' hyperthyroidism. RNA transcripts yielded amplified TCR beta CDR3 regions. Second-round multiplex PCR came after first-round RT-PCR with HTBI primers. TCRdb called the multiplex PCR reads again in MiXCR, with one record for every CDR3 protein. The sample lists hundreds of thousands of distinct CDR3 sequences; just over 40% were seen once. Sample: peripheral blood. The receptors originated from an adult man with Graves' ophthalmopathy.

This clonotype was counted many times. The gene calls are TRBV7-2 and TRBJ2-2; 10 nucleotides line up with TRBD2. V dropped 8 bases and J dropped 4; count of bases not matched to a gene: 1. Germline V gene lookup returns CDR1 SGHTA and CDR2 FQGNSA. The CDR3 has 13 amino acids. CDR3 region: CASLAGVTGELFF. CDR3 DNA: TGTGCCAGCCTAGCGGGAGTCACCGGGGAGCTGTTTTTT. Filled out from reference TRBV7-2 and TRBJ2-2, the complete variable domain reads GAGVSQSPSNKVTEKGKDVELRCDPISGHTALYWYRQSLGQGLEFLIYFQGNSAPDKSGLPSDRFSAERTGGSVSTLTIQRTQQEDSAVYLCASLAGVTGELFFGEGSRLTVL.

This clonotype was seen many times. This chain links TRBV29-1 with TRBJ1-4, with TRBD1 as a possible D gene (6 bases). Trimming cost V 3 bases and J 8 bases, with 13 bases left between them. Germline CDR1 SQVTM, CDR2 ANQGSEA. This CDR3 region has 13 residues. In DNA form, the CDR3 reads TGCAGCGTTGAGCAGGGGTTAAACGAAAAACTGTTTTTT. This sequence encodes CSVEQGLNEKLFF. Complete variable domain (other parts from reference TRBV29-1 and TRBJ1-4): SAVISQKPSRDICQRGTSLTIQCQVDSQVTMMFWYRQQPGQSLTLIATANQGSEATYESGFVIDKFPISRPNLTFSTLTVSNMSPEDSSIYLCSVEQGLNEKLFFGSGTQLSVL.

V and J are TRBV5-6 and TRBJ2-5, with 15 bases matching TRBD2. The CDR3 is made up of 17 amino acids. Germline V CDR1 and CDR2: SGHDT, YYEEEE. V was pared by 4 bases and J by 5 bases, with 9 bases of the junction left unmatched. CDR3 protein: CASSDGLAGGPIETQYF. In DNA, the CDR3 is TGTGCCAGCAGCGATGGACTAGCGGGAGGGCCAATTGAGACCCAGTACTTC.

This chain links TRBV2 with TRBJ2-5; 7 bases align to TRBD2. V lost 7 bases, J lost 4 bases, and 3 bases stayed unmatched. In germline, CDR1 is SNHLY, CDR2 FYNNEI. CDR3 length: 12 residues. CDR3 nucleotide sequence: TGTGCCAGCATCGGACTAGTAGAGACCCAGTACTTC. Amino acids: CASIGLVETQYF.

This clonotype occurred once. CDR3 residues: CSVEENGGLETQYF. For the CDR3, the DNA is TGCAGCGTTGAAGAAAACGGGGGGCTGGAGACCCAGTACTTC. The V gene is TRBV29-1, the J gene TRBJ2-5; possible D gene TRBD2, 7 bases. The CDR3 covers 14 residues. Between the trimmed V and J ends, which lost 0 bases and 5 bases, there was a span of 13 bases. Per the germline V gene, CDR1 is SQVTM and CDR2 is ANQGSEA.

This clonotype was seen many times. The rearrangement links TRBV24-1 to TRBJ2-5, with D perhaps TRBD2 (5 bases). Trimming left V 1 base short and J 5 bases short, with 16 bases between. CDR3 length: 16 amino acids. Looked up from germline, CDR1 is KGHDR and CDR2 is SFDVKD. CDR3: CATSDFKTGTQETQYF. As DNA, the CDR3 is TGTGCCACCAGTGATTTTAAGACGGGAACCCAGGAGACCCAGTACTTC.

V and J are TRBV19 and TRBJ1-5; D not certain. This CDR3 has 13 residues. CDR1 and CDR2 (germline): LNHDA, SQIVND (reference sequence). With 5 bases removed from V and 9 bases from J, the gap between germline ends came to 14 bases. The CDR3 DNA sequence: TGTGCCAGTAGTGTAGGTGGCCGGGGGCCCCAGCATTTT. This codes for CASSVGGRGPQHF. The full variable domain, with the rest looked up from reference TRBV19 and TRBJ1-5, is DGGITQSPKYLFRKEGQNVTLSCEQNLNHDAMYWYRQDPGQGLRLIYYSQIVNDFQKGDIAEGYSVSREKKESFPLTVTSAQKNPTAFYLCASSVGGRGPQHFGDGTRLSIL.

As concerns this clonotype: Being one base from a much bigger clone, this may be a read error. The V and J genes are TRBV19 and TRBJ1-5; D gene unclear. The CDR3 spans 16 residues. The germline V gene has CDR1 LNHDA and CDR2 SQIVND (reference sequence). V was clipped by 11 bases and J by 7 bases, with 27 bases between them. The CDR3 coding sequence is TGTGCCGGTAAAGACCCCGGGTCCCCGTCTTACCAGCCCCAGCATTTT. As protein: CAGKDPGSPSYQPQHF.

This chain uses TRBV29-1 with TRBJ1-4, with 12 bases matching TRBD1. The CDR3 consists of 18 residues. Germline V gene lookup returns CDR1 SQVTM and CDR2 ANQGSEA. Germline trimming cut 4 bases from V and 8 bases from J; bases unmatched to any gene: 17. CDR3 loop: CSVVVPGDRGPVNEKLFF. CDR3 nucleotide sequence: TGCAGCGTTGTAGTCCCGGGGGACAGGGGGCCCGTTAACGAAAAACTGTTTTTT.

This clonotype was counted at least ten times. The genes are TRBV20-1 and TRBJ2-7; maybe TRBD2 (5 bases). The V end was cut by 6 bases, the J end by 3 bases, with 12 bases between. This CDR3 has 12 amino acids. Looked up from germline, CDR1 is DFQATT and CDR2 is SNEGSKA (reference sequence). CDR3 sequence reads: CSAQGLNYEQYF. In DNA form, the CDR3 reads TGCAGTGCCCAAGGACTCAACTACGAGCAGTACTTC.

This clonotype was seen at least ten times. This chain connects TRBV24-1 to TRBJ2-1, with D uncertain. CDR1 and CDR2 from the germline V gene are KGHDR and SFDVKD. The CDR3 runs 16 residues. The V and J ends lost 0 bases and 7 bases respectively, with 15 bases between them. The CDR3, as DNA: TGTGCCACCAGTGATTTGCTTCGCTCCGCCGTGAATGAGCAGTTCTTC. As protein: CATSDLLRSAVNEQFF.

This clonotype appeared many times. V is TRBV7-8 and J is TRBJ1-3, with D perhaps TRBD1 (5 bases). V dropped 0 bases and J dropped 0 bases, with 12 bases sitting between them. Germline CDR1 reads SGHVS; CDR2 reads FQNEAQ. The CDR3 length is 17 residues. CDR3 in DNA: TGTGCCAGCAGCTTAGCCCGGACACTACTCTCTGGAAACACCATATATTTT. Its protein is CASSLARTLLSGNTIYF.

This clonotype showed up many times. The chain carries TRBV20-1 and TRBJ1-1; the D is unclear. V lost 3 bases and J lost 0, with 14 bases in between. CDR3 size: 15 residues. In germline, CDR1 is DFQATT, CDR2 SNEGSKA (reference sequence). CDR3 DNA: TGCAGTGCTAGTGGCACAGTTGGGATGAACACTGAAGCTTTCTTT. Its protein is CSASGTVGMNTEAFF.

As regards this clonotype: A much larger clone lies one base from this, so it may be a read error. The chain uses TRBV7-6 and TRBJ1-1; D possibly corresponds to TRBD1 (6 bases). CDR3 length: 13 residues. Germline V CDR1 and CDR2: SGHVS, FNYEAQ. With 1 base removed from V and 7 bases from J, the gap between germline ends came to 10 bases. In nucleotides, the CDR3 is TGTGCCAGCAGCTTAGGGACAGCCGTTGAAGCTTTCTTT. It encodes CASSLGTAVEAFF.